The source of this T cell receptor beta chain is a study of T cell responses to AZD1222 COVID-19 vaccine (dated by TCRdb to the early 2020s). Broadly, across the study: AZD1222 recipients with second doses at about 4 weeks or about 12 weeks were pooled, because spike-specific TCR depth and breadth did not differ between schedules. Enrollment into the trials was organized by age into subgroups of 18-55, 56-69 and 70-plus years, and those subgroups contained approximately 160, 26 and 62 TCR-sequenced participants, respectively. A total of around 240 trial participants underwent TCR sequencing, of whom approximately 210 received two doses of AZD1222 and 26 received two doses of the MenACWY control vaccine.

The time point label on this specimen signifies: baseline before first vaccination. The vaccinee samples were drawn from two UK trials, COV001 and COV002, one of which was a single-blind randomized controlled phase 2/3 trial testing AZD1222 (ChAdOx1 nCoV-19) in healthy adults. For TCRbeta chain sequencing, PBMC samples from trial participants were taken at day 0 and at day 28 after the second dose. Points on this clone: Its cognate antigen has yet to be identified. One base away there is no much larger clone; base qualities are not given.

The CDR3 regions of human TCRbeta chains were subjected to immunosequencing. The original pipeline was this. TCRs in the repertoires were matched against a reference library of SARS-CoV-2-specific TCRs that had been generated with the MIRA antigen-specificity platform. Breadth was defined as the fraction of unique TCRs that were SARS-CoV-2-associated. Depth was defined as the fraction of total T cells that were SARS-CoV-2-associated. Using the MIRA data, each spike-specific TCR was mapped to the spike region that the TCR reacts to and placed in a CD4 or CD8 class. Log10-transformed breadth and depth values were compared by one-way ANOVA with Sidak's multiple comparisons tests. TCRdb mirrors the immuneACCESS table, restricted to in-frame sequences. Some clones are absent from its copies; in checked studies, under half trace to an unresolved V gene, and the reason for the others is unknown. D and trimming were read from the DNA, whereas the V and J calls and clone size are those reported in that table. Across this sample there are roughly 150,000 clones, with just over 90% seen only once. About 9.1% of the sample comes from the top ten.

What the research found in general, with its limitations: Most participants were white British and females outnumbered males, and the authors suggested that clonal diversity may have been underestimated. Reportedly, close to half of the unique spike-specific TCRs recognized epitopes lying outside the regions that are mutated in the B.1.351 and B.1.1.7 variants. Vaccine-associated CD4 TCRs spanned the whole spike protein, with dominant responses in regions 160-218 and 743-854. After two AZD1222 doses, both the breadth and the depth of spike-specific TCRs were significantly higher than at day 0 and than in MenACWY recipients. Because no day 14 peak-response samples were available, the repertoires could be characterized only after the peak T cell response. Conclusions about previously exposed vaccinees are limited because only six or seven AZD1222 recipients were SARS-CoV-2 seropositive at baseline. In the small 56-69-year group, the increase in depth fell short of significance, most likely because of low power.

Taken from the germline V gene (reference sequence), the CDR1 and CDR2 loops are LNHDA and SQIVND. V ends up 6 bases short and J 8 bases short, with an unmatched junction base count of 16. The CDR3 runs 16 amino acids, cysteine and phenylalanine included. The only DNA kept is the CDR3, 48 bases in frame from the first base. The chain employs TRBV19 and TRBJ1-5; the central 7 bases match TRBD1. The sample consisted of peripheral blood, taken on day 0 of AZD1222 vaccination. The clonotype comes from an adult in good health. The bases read TGTGCCAGTAGCCCGGGAGGGGCAGGGGGAAAAAAGCCCCAGCATTTT. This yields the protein CASSPGGAGGKKPQHF.